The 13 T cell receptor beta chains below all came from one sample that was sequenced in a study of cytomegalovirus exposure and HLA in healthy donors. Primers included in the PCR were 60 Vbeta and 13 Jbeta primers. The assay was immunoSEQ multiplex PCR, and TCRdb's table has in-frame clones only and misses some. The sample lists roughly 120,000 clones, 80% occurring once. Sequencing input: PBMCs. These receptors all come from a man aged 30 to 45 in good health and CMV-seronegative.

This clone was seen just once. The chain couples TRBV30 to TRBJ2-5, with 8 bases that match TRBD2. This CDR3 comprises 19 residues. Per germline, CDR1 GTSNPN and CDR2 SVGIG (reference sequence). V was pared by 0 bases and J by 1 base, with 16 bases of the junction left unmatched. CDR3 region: CAWSVSLGREVWGQETQYF. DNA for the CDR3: TGTGCCTGGAGTGTATCCCTTGGGCGGGAGGTGTGGGGCCAAGAGACCCAGTACTTC.

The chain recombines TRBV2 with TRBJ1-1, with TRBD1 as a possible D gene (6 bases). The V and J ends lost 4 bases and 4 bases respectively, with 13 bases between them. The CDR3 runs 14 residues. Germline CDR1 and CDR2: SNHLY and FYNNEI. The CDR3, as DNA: TGTGCCAGCAGTGTGGGGGGGGGCCTCACTGAAGCTTTCTTT. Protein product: CASSVGGGLTEAFF.

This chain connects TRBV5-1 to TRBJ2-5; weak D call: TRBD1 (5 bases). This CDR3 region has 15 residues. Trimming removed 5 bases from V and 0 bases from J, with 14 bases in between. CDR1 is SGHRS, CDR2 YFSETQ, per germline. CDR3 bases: TGCGCCAGCAGGGCACAGGACAATAACCAAGAGACCCAGTACTTC. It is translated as CASRAQDNNQETQYF.

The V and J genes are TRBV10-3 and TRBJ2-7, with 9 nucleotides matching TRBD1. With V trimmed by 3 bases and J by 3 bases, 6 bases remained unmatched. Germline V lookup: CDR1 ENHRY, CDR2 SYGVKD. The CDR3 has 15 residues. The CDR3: CAISDRTGQGYEQYF. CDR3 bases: TGTGCCATCAGTGATCGTACGGGACAGGGCTACGAGCAGTACTTC.

This CDR3 is CSVPQGSSYNEQFF. The CDR3 bases are TGCAGCGTGCCCCAGGGGTCCTCTTACAATGAGCAGTTCTTC. This chain links TRBV29-1 with TRBJ2-1, with D possibly TRBD1 on 6 matching bases. The length of the CDR3 is 14 residues. CDR1 is SQVTM, CDR2 ANQGSEA, per germline. V dropped 6 bases and J dropped 4 bases, with 16 bases sitting between them.

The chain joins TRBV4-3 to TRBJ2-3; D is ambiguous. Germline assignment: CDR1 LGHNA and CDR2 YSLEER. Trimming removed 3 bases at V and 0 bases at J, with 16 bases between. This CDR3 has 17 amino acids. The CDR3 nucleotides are TGCGCCAGCAGCCAGGTGCGGCAGACCCCTAGCACAGATACGCAGTATTTT. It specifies CASSQVRQTPSTDTQYF.

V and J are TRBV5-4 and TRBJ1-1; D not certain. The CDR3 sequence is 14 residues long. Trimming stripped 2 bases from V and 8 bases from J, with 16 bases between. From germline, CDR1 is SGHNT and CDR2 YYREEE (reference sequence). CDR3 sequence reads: CASSFYIKAGEAFF. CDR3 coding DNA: TGTGCCAGCAGCTTTTATATCAAAGCGGGCGAAGCTTTCTTT.

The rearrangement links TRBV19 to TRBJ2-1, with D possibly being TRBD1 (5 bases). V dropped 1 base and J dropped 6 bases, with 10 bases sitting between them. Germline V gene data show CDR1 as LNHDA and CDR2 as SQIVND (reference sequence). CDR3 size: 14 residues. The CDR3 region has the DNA TGTGCCAGTAGTATAGCCAGGGATGTCAATGAGCAGTTCTTC. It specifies CASSIARDVNEQFF.

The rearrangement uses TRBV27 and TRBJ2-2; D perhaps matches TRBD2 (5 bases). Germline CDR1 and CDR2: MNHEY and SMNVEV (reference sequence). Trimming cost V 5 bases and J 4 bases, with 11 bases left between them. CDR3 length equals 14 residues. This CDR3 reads CASSPLAGTGELFF. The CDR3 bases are TGTGCCAGCAGTCCCCTAGCAGGCACCGGGGAGCTGTTTTTT.

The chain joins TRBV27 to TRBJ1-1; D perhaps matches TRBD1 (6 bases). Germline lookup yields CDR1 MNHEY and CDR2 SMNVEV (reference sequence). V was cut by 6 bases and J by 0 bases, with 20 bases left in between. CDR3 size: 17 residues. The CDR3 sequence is CASSSPLGGGMNTEAFF. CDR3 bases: TGTGCCAGCAGCTCACCTCTCGGTGGGGGCATGAACACTGAAGCTTTCTTT.

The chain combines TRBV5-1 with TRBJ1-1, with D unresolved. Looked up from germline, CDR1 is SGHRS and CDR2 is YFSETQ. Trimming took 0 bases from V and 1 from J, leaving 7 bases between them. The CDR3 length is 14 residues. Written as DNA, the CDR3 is TGCGCCAGCAGCTTGGGCGCGGGGAACACTGAAGCTTTCTTT. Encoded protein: CASSLGAGNTEAFF.

CDR3 protein: CSVATGGDTEAFF. The CDR3 nucleotides are TGCAGCGTTGCGACGGGGGGGGACACTGAAGCTTTCTTT. This sequence joins TRBV29-1 and TRBJ1-1, with D possibly TRBD1 on 5 matching bases. Trimming stripped 4 bases from V and 3 bases from J, with 12 bases between. CDR1 SQVTM and CDR2 ANQGSEA come from the germline V gene. CDR3 length: 13 amino acids.

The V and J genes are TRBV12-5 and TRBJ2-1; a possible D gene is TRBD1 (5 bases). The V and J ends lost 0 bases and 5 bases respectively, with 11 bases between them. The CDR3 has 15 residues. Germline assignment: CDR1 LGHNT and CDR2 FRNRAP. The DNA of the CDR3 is TGTGCTAGTGGTTTGGTACCCCGACAGAACAATGAGCAGTTCTTC. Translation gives CASGLVPRQNNEQFF. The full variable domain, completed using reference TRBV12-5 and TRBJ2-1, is DARVTQTPRHKVTEMGQEVTMRCQPILGHNTVFWYRQTMMQGLELLAYFRNRAPLDDSGMPKDRFSAEMPDATLATLKIQPSEPRDSAVYFCASGLVPRQNNEQFFGPGTRLTVL.